The clone carrying this T cell receptor (beta chain) was observed a few times. Antigen unknown. The V gene's germline CDR1 is LNHDA and CDR2 SQIVND (reference sequence). The V segment lost 6 bases and the J segment 0 bases; nucleotides outside the gene matches: 5. CDR3 length: 15 amino acids. The TCRbeta library incorporated unique molecular identifiers. TCRdb independently ran MiXCR on the PCR reads; one entry per CDR3 protein. The sample lists 250,000 to 400,000 distinct CDR3 sequences; roughly 21% were seen once. The data were taken from a study of T-cell reconstitution after alpha-beta-depleted transplantation in children. Study-wide results and caveats: Some patients showed high day-60 TCRbeta diversity, which derived from surviving recipient T cells and thymic progenitors. T-cell numbers and diversity one year post-transplant derived largely from freshly generated T cells. Several hundred rapidly expanded clones from non-depleted graft cells reportedly supplied alpha-beta T cells about two months post-transplant.

Source: PBMCs, mostly from graft donor cells, taken 180 days after TCRalphabeta/CD19-depleted stem cell transplant. The chain employs TRBV19 and TRBJ2-1, with 7 bases that match TRBD2. This TCR came from a male patient between 10 and 17 years old who had a stem cell transplant for acute lymphoblastic leukemia, so the T cells may come from the graft donor. The CDR3 sequence is CASRASGFSYNEQFF. CDR3 nucleotides: TGTGCCAGTAGAGCTAGCGGCTTCTCCTACAATGAGCAGTTCTTC. Full variable domain (outside the CDR3, taken from reference TRBV19 and TRBJ2-1): DGGITQSPKYLFRKEGQNVTLSCEQNLNHDAMYWYRQDPGQGLRLIYYSQIVNDFQKGDIAEGYSVSREKKESFPLTVTSAQKNPTAFYLCASRASGFSYNEQFFGPGTRLTVL.